Listed below are T cell receptor beta chains from one sample, sequenced in a study of identical twins. TCRdb itself ran the 5' RACE reads through MiXCR, one entry per CDR3 protein. The sample records about 920,000 distinct CDR3 sequences, roughly an eighth being singletons. The same data also went into a second study, on yellow fever vaccine responses in identical twins.

The sample taken for sequencing was PBMCs. Every receptor here comes from a woman aged 18-29 years in good health. CDR3s include the opening cysteine and the closing phenylalanine or tryptophan. Fields, in order: clone size, J gene, D gene, V gene, CDR3 DNA, CDR3 protein. The D gene is left open where the match is weak. Clone size is not always given. Where it is, it says once, few, many or a class for expanded clones.

>few|TRBJ2-3|TRBD2|TRBV14
TGTGCCAGCAGCCAAGACCTAGCGGGACGCACAGATACGCAGTATTTT
CASSQDLAGRTDTQYF
>few|TRBJ2-1|TRBD2|TRBV6-5
TGTGCCAGCAGTTACGTGGCGGGAGGGCGAAGGGTTGAGCAGTTCTTC
CASSYVAGGRRVEQFF
>many|TRBJ2-1|TRBD2|TRBV2
TGTGCCAGCATAGGACTAGACTACAATGAGCAGTTCTTC
CASIGLDYNEQFF
>few|TRBJ2-1|TRBD2|TRBV5-1
TGCGCCAGCAGCACAGGACTAGCGGGAAATAACAATGAGCAGTTCTTC
CASSTGLAGNNNEQFF
>few|TRBJ2-1|NA|TRBV2
TGTGCCAGCAGCTCAGACAGCGGCGAGCAGTTCTTC
CASSSDSGEQFF
>many|TRBJ2-5|NA|TRBV7-9
TGTGCCAGCAGTAGAGGGGAGACCCAGTACTTC
CASSRGETQYF
>NA|TRBJ2-5|TRBD1|TRBV28
TGTGCCAGCAATTACAGGGGGCACCAAGAGACCCAGTACTTC
CASNYRGHQETQYF
>few|TRBJ1-1|TRBD1|TRBV7-8
TGTGCCAGCAGCGGGTGGGGACAGGTTTACACTGAAGCTTTCTTT
CASSGWGQVYTEAFF
>NA|TRBJ2-1|TRBD2|TRBV20-1
TGCAGTTTCTCGGGACTAGCGGCCGACAATGAGCAGTTCTTC
CSFSGLAADNEQFF
>NA|TRBJ2-5|TRBD2|TRBV3-1
TGTGCCAGCAGCCAACTAGCGGGGCCTGGGGAGACCCAGTACTTC
CASSQLAGPGETQYF
>few|TRBJ2-7|TRBD1|TRBV7-3
TGTGCCAGCAGCCTTATTGGGGGACAGGACGAGCAGTACTTC
CASSLIGGQDEQYF